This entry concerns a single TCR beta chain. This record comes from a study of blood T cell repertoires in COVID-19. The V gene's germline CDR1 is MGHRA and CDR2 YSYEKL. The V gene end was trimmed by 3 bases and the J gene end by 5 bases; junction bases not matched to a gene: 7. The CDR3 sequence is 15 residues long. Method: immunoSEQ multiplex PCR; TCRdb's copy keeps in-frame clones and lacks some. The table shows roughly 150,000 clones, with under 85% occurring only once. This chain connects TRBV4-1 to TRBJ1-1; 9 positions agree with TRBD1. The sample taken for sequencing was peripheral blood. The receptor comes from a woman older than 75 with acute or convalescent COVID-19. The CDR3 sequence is CASSQTDRGWTEAFF. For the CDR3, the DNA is TGCGCCAGCAGCCAGACGGACAGGGGTTGGACTGAAGCTTTCTTT.